The 15 T cell receptor beta chains in this list originate from one sample, sequenced in a study of identifying expanded T cells in peripheral blood. Measured with immunoSEQ multiplex PCR; TCRdb has only the in-frame clones, and not every one. The profile shows approximately 79,000 clones, under 90% of them singletons. Sequences were obtained from blood. The source of these receptors is a person aged 18-70 years in good health.

This clone appeared once. The J gene is TRBJ1-5, the V gene TRBV6-1; D is undetermined. This CDR3 contains 13 residues. Trimming left V 4 bases short and J 3 bases short, with 7 bases between. Germline V CDR1 and CDR2: MNHNS, SASEGT. CDR3 nucleotides: TGTGCCAGCAGTGCTGGTTTCAATCAGCCCCAGCATTTT. This encodes CASSAGFNQPQHF.

V usage is TRBV6-1 and J usage is TRBJ2-7; D unclear. CDR3 size: 14 residues. Germline V gene data show CDR1 as MNHNS and CDR2 as SASEGT. The V gene lost 4 bases and the J gene lost 0 bases, with 10 bases spanning the gap. In DNA, the CDR3 is TGTGCCAGCAGTGTGACGGCAAGCTCCTACGAGCAGTACTTC. Its protein product is CASSVTASSYEQYF.

J is TRBJ1-5 and V is TRBV7-8; D is possibly TRBD1 (5 bases). The CDR3 covers 17 residues. Per germline, CDR1 SGHVS and CDR2 FQNEAQ. Trimming stripped 2 bases from V and 1 base from J, with 15 bases between. CDR3 loop: CASSLKGARGSNQPQHF. CDR3 bases: TGTGCCAGCAGCTTAAAAGGGGCAAGAGGGAGCAATCAGCCCCAGCATTTT.

This rearrangement joins TRBV20-1 to TRBJ2-4, with D perhaps TRBD1 (6 bases). Germline lookup yields CDR1 DFQATT and CDR2 SNEGSKA (reference sequence). Trimming shortened V by 1 base and J by 8 bases, and 6 bases separated the two germline ends. The CDR3 totals 11 residues. CDR3 bases: TGCAGTGCTAGAGGGGGGCACATTCAGTACTTC. Its translation is CSARGGHIQYF.

This clone was observed once. The V gene is TRBV7-6, the J gene TRBJ1-6, with a weak D call TRBD1 (5 bases). This CDR3 comprises 14 residues. Germline V gene lookup returns CDR1 SGHVS and CDR2 FNYEAQ. With 2 bases removed from V and 5 bases from J, the gap between germline ends came to 7 bases. The CDR3 DNA is TGTGCCAGCAGCTTACGACAGAATAATTCACCCCTCCACTTT. Translation gives CASSLRQNNSPLHF.

V is TRBV28 and J is TRBJ1-2; no clear D gene. Germline V gene sequence: CDR1 MDHEN, CDR2 SYDVKM. Trimming took off 2 bases at V and 8 bases at J, with 12 bases between the two ends. This CDR3 is 13 amino acids long. The CDR3 DNA reads as TGTGCCAGCAGTTTAGAGGGCGCGAGGGGCTACACCTTC. It yields the protein CASSLEGARGYTF.

The chain carries TRBV28 and TRBJ2-3; 13 nucleotides match TRBD2. The junction had 4 bases not matched to a gene; V was cut back by 2 bases and J by 5 bases. Germline CDR1 and CDR2: MDHEN and SYDVKM. CDR3 size: 16 residues. CDR3 sequence: CASSLTSGRARDTQYF. The CDR3, as DNA: TGTGCCAGCAGTTTAACTAGCGGGAGGGCCAGAGATACGCAGTATTTT. The entire variable domain, with the rest obtained from reference TRBV28 and TRBJ2-3, is as follows: DVKVTQSSRYLVKRTGEKVFLECVQDMDHENMFWYRQDPGLGLRLIYFSYDVKMKEKGDIPEGYSVSREKKERFSLILESASTNQTSMYLCASSLTSGRARDTQYFGPGTRLTVL.

The chain uses TRBV30 and TRBJ1-2, with D tentatively TRBD1 (5 bases). CDR3 length: 12 residues. Trimming stripped 2 bases from V and 8 bases from J, with 12 bases between. The germline V gene has CDR1 GTSNPN and CDR2 SVGIG (reference sequence). The CDR3 reads CAWSFEGLGYTF. The CDR3 DNA sequence: TGTGCCTGGAGTTTTGAGGGGCTCGGCTACACCTTC.

This chain connects TRBV10-3 to TRBJ2-3, with 10 positions matching TRBD2. V gave up 2 bases and J gave up 5 bases; unmatched junction bases: 10. This CDR3 region has 17 residues. CDR1 is ENHRY, CDR2 SYGVKD, per germline. CDR3 in DNA: TGTGCCATCAGTGAGAGCAGGAGCGGGAGGGACGGAGATACGCAGTATTTT. Translating it yields CAISESRSGRDGDTQYF.

The chain carries TRBV5-4 and TRBJ2-1, with D tentatively TRBD2 (6 bases). The CDR3 length is 16 residues. The V and J ends lost 1 base and 2 bases respectively, with 13 bases between them. Germline CDR1 is SGHNT and CDR2 is YYREEE (reference sequence). CDR3 in DNA: TGTGCCAGCAGCTTGAGGCGGGATCCGCCCTACAATGAGCAGTTCTTC. Its protein is CASSLRRDPPYNEQFF.

The chain is built from TRBV5-1 and TRBJ2-1; D is perhaps TRBD2 (6 bases). This CDR3 is built from 14 residues. The V end was cut by 4 bases, the J end by 10 bases, with 18 bases between. In germline, CDR1 is SGHRS, CDR2 YFSETQ. The CDR3: CASSVSGLRQEQFF. The CDR3 nucleotides are TGCGCCAGCAGCGTATCGGGACTCCGACAAGAGCAGTTCTTC.

This chain joins TRBV5-3 and TRBJ2-3, with 10 bases that match TRBD2. TRBV5-3 is an open reading frame, and its role is uncertain. Trimming cost V 8 bases and J 4 bases; bases outside gene matches: 10. This CDR3 is built from 15 residues. The CDR3 spells CASSRSGGAADTQYF. In DNA form, the CDR3 reads TGTGCCAGCAGCCGGAGCGGGGGGGCCGCAGATACGCAGTATTTT.

V and J are TRBV10-3 and TRBJ1-5; TRBD1 matches 7 bases. The CDR3 spans 14 residues. Germline lookup yields CDR1 ENHRY and CDR2 SYGVKD. Unmatched junction bases numbered 4, after V lost 4 bases and J lost 4 bases. The CDR3 nucleotides read TGTGCCATCAGTGCAGGGGGACCAAATCAGCCCCAGCATTTT. Its protein is CAISAGGPNQPQHF.

The V and J genes are TRBV11-2 and TRBJ2-1; D gene unclear. V lost 3 bases to trimming and J lost 4 bases, with 10 bases between them. The CDR3 runs 14 residues. Germline CDR1 is SGHAT and CDR2 is FQNNGV. CDR3 coding DNA: TGTGCCAGCAGCTTGGGGTCCTCTTACAATGAGCAGTTCTTC. It translates to CASSLGSSYNEQFF.

This clone was counted only a few times. The chain uses TRBV6-1 and TRBJ1-4; D perhaps matches TRBD1 (6 bases). CDR1 is MNHNS, CDR2 SASEGT, per germline. The V and J ends lost 6 bases and 5 bases respectively, with 10 bases between them. The CDR3 is 13 residues long. The CDR3 region is CASSLGQNEKLFF. The CDR3 DNA sequence: TGTGCCAGCAGCTTAGGACAGAATGAAAAACTGTTTTTT.